This TCR beta chain comes out of a study of shared clonotypes between healthy human individuals. The repertoire was sequenced with immunoSEQ multiplex PCR; TCRdb's copy has only in-frame clones and lacks some. The sample consists of fewer than 400,000 clones, roughly 70% of them appearing once. Germline values: CDR1 SEHNR, CDR2 FQNEAQ (reference sequence). V gave up 7 bases and J gave up 4 bases; unmatched junction bases: 7. The CDR3 is 16 residues long. The sample consisted of memory CD4+ T cells sorted from blood. The subset was: CD45RA-negative fraction. The receptor's source is a man aged 30-40 years in good health. V usage is TRBV7-9 and J usage is TRBJ2-3, with 14 bases that match TRBD2. The CDR3 nucleotides are TGTGCCAGCACCACCCCGGGACTAGCGGGAGCAGATACGCAGTATTTT. It is translated as CASTTPGLAGADTQYF.